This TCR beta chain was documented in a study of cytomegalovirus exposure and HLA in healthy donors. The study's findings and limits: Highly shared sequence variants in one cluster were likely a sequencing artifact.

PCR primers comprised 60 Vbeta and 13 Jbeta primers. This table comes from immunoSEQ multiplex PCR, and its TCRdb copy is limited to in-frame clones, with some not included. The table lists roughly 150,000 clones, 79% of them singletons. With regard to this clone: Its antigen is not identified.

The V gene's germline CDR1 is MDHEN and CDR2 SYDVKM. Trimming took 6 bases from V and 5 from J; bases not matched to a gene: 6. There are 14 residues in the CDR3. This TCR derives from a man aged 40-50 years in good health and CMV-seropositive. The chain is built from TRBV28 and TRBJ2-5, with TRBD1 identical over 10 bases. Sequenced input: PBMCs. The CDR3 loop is CASSSDRGRETQYF. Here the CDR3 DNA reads TGTGCCAGCAGCTCCGACAGGGGGCGGGAGACCCAGTACTTC.